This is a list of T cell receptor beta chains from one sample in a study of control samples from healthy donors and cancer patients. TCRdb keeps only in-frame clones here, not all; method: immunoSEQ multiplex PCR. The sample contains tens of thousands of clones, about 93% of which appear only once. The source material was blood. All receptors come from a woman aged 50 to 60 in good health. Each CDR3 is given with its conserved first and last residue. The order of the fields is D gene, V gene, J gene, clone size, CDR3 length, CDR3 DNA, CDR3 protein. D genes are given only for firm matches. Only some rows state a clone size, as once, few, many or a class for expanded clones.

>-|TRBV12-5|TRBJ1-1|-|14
TGTGCTAGTGGTTTGGTACAAGTGAACACTGAAGCTTTCTTT
CASGLVQVNTEAFF
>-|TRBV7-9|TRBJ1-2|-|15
TGTGCCAGCAGCTTAACTGGGAATGCTAACTATGGCTACACCTTC
CASSLTGNANYGYTF
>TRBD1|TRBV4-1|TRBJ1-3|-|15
TGCGCCAGCAGAAAGACAGGGAACTCTGGAAACACCATATATTTT
CASRKTGNSGNTIYF
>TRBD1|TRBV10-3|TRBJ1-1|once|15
TGTGCCATCAGTGAAACAGGGGAAAAGAACACTGAAGCTTTCTTT
CAISETGEKNTEAFF
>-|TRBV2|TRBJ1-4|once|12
TGTGCCAGCAGTGGCCCCCCTGAAAAACTGTTTTTT
CASSGPPEKLFF
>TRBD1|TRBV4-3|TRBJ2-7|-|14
TGCGCCAGCAGCGTTGGACAGGGGAGGTACGAGCAGTACTTC
CASSVGQGRYEQYF
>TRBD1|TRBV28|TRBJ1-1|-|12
TGTGCCAGCAGACAGAACAGGGGGAAAGCTTTCTTT
CASRQNRGKAFF
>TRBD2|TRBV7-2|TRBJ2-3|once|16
TGTGCCAGCAGCGCCGCTAGCGGGGGGGCCACAGATACGCAGTATTTT
CASSAASGGATDTQYF
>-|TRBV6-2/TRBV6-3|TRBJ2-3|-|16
TGTGCCAGCAGTTACTCGCGGGGACGCACCACAGATACGCAGTATTTT
CASSYSRGRTTDTQYF
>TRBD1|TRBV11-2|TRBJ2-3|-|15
TGTGCCAGCAGCCCTCGGGACAGCTACACAGATACGCAGTATTTT
CASSPRDSYTDTQYF
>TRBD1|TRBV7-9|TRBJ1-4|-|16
TGTGCCAGCAGCTTACGGGGGGATCGACAGGGAGAAAAACTGTTTTTT
CASSLRGDRQGEKLFF
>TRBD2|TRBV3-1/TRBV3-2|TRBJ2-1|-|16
TGTGCCAGCAGCCAACTAGCGGGGGGGCACAACAATGAGCAGTTCTTC
CASSQLAGGHNNEQFF
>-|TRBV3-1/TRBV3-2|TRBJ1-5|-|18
TGTGCCAGCAGCCAAGGTCCAGGAGGGCGGAGGGTCAATCAGCCCCAGCATTTT
CASSQGPGGRRVNQPQHF
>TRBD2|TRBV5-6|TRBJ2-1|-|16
TGTGCCAGCAGCTTCGGCCCGGGGGGCTCCTACAATGAGCAGTTCTTC
CASSFGPGGSYNEQFF
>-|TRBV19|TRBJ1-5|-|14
TGTGCCAGTAGTCTCTGGGGGACGGATCAGCCCCAGCATTTT
CASSLWGTDQPQHF
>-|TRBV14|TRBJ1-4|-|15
TGTGCCAGCAGCCAAGAAGGGACTGACCTTGAAAAACTGTTTTTT
CASSQEGTDLEKLFF
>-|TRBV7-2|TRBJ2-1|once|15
TGTGCCAGCAGCTTAGCCCCGGCAGGTTCAGGTGAGCAGTTCTTC
CASSLAPAGSGEQFF
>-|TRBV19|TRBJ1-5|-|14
TGTGCCAGTAGACCTGACGGTAGCAATCAGCCCCAGCATTTT
CASRPDGSNQPQHF
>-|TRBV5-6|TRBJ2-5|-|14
TGTGCCAGCAGCTTACTTGGGCCGGAAGAGACCCAGTACTTC
CASSLLGPEETQYF
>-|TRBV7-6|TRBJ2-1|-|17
TGTGCCAGCAGCTTAGTCCCACCCACGGGGTCCTACAATGAGCAGTTCTTC
CASSLVPPTGSYNEQFF
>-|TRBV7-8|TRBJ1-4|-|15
TGTGCCAGCAGCTTAAACTACAGGGAATACGAAAAACTGTTTTTT
CASSLNYREYEKLFF
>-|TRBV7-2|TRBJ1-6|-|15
TGTGCCAGCAGCCGTACCCCCTTAGATAATTCACCCCTCCACTTT
CASSRTPLDNSPLHF
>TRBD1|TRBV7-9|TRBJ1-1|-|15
TGTGCCAGCAGCGCGAAGGACAGGATTAACACTGAAGCTTTCTTT
CASSAKDRINTEAFF
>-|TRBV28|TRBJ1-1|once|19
TGTGCCAGCAGTTTGTGGGTTACGGGGTATCGGACTCCGAACACTGAAGCTTTCTTT
CASSLWVTGYRTPNTEAFF
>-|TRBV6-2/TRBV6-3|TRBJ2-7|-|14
TGTGCCAGCAGTCACCAAGGACTATCCTACGAGCAGTACTTC
CASSHQGLSYEQYF
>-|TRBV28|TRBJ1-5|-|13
TGTGCCAGCAGTGACAGGAGCAATCAGCCCCAGCATTTT
CASSDRSNQPQHF
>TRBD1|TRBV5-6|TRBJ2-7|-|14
TGTGCCAGCAGCAGGGACAGGAGCTCCTACGAGCAGTACTTC
CASSRDRSSYEQYF
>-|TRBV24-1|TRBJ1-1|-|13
TGTGCCACCAGTGACGCCCACAGAGCTGAAGCTTTCTTT
CATSDAHRAEAFF
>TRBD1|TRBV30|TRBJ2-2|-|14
TGTGCCTGGAGTGCAGGGGGCGGGTCCGGGGAGCTGTTTTTT
CAWSAGGGSGELFF